This T cell receptor beta chain was captured by sequencing in a study of Ad26.COV2.S vaccination and SARS-CoV-2 variants. Study overall: Intramuscular Ad26.COV2.S at 5x10^10 or 1x10^11 viral particles.

Treatment specified: roughly 18 received Ad26.COV2.S at low or high dose, single or two shots; a few received placebo; per-sample allocation not given. Following the first vaccine or placebo injection, samples were taken on day 63. V was shortened by 0 bases and J by 3 bases, with 12 bases between the two germline ends. Germline V gene sequence: CDR1 LNHNV, CDR2 YYDKDF (reference sequence). The CDR3 length is 16 residues. General observations from the study: The authors reported substantial breadth in spike-specific CD8+ and CD4+ T cell responses after vaccination.

Notes on this clone: Its antigen is undetermined.

Measured with immunoSEQ multiplex PCR; TCRdb has only the in-frame clones, and not every one. This sample has some 320,000 clones, with just under 85% found just once. The sequencing here drew on peripheral blood, taken in a trial of Ad26.COV2.S vaccine versus placebo. The rearrangement uses TRBV15 and TRBJ1-5; the D gene is possibly TRBD1 (5 bases). The receptor's source is a person aged 18-65 years who received the Ad26.COV2.S COVID-19 vaccine or a placebo. The CDR3 loop is CATSRDPRASNQPQHF. Here the CDR3 DNA reads TGTGCCACCAGCAGAGATCCCAGGGCCTCCAATCAGCCCCAGCATTTT.